This is a list of T cell receptor beta chains from one sample in a study of T cell responses to AZD1222 COVID-19 vaccine. The protocol was immunoSEQ multiplex PCR, while the TCRdb copy is restricted to in-frame clones and leaves out a portion. The sample records some 150,000 clones, about 90% being singletons. Sequenced here: peripheral blood, sampled on day 0 of AZD1222 vaccination. Receptor source: an adult in good health. CDR3s include the opening cysteine and the closing phenylalanine or tryptophan. The order of the fields is J gene, D gene, clone size, V gene, CDR3 protein, CDR3 DNA. D genes are given only for firm matches. Rows give clone size only sometimes, using once, few, many, or a class for an expanded clone.

>TRBJ1-2|TRBD1|.|TRBV12-5
CASGRDSLNYGYTF
TGTGCTAGTGGAAGGGACAGTCTTAACTATGGCTACACCTTC
>TRBJ1-1|.|.|TRBV5-1
CASSLEPWNTEAFF
TGCGCCAGCAGCTTGGAGCCGTGGAACACTGAAGCTTTCTTT
>TRBJ1-5|TRBD1|.|TRBV15
CATSESPMDRSNQPQHF
TGTGCCACCAGCGAATCTCCAATGGACAGGAGCAATCAGCCCCAGCATTTT
>TRBJ2-7|.|once|TRBV2
CASSIPGSQFEYF
TGTGCCAGCAGTATTCCAGGGTCTCAGTTCGAGTACTTC
>TRBJ1-2|.|.|TRBV25-1
CASSELGGDTPRGYTF
TGTGCCAGCAGTGAACTGGGGGGCGATACCCCCCGAGGCTACACCTTC
>TRBJ1-1|.|once|TRBV6-1
CASSEIGEFGAFF
TGTGCCAGCAGTGAGATTGGGGAATTCGGGGCTTTCTTT
>TRBJ2-4|TRBD2|.|TRBV7-8
CASSLNPPGSGGANIQYF
TGTGCCAGCAGCTTAAATCCCCCGGGGAGCGGGGGGGCGAACATTCAGTACTTC
>TRBJ2-7|TRBD2|.|TRBV5-6
CASSRTSGAPYEQYF
TGTGCCAGCAGCCGGACTAGCGGGGCTCCCTACGAGCAGTACTTC
>TRBJ1-2|.|.|TRBV7-8
CASSLVDSYGYTF
TGTGCCAGCAGCTTAGTTGACAGCTATGGCTACACCTTC
>TRBJ1-1|TRBD1|.|TRBV4-2
CASSQDPQGAMNTEAFF
TGTGCCAGCAGCCAAGATCCCCAGGGGGCGATGAACACTGAAGCTTTCTTT
>TRBJ2-3|.|.|TRBV7-2
CASSQLGVTDTQYF
TGTGCCAGCAGCCAGTTGGGAGTCACAGATACGCAGTATTTT
>TRBJ1-2|TRBD1|.|TRBV7-8
CASSPTGQTYGYTF
TGTGCCAGCAGCCCAACGGGACAGACCTATGGCTACACCTTC
>TRBJ1-1|.|.|TRBV11-3
CASSLGGDLSEAFF
TGTGCCAGCAGCTTAGGGGGGGACCTCTCTGAAGCTTTCTTT
>TRBJ2-7|.|.|TRBV13
CASSPPGSRRHEQYF
TGTGCCAGCAGCCCCCCCGGATCCCGCCGACACGAGCAGTACTTC
>TRBJ1-6|.|.|TRBV7-2
CASNRQALNSPLHF
TGTGCCAGCAACCGGCAGGCACTTAATTCACCCCTCCACTTT
>TRBJ1-4|.|.|TRBV5-4
CASSLGAGAANEKLFF
TGTGCCAGCAGCTTAGGGGCAGGGGCGGCTAATGAAAAACTGTTTTTT
>TRBJ2-1|.|once|TRBV12-3/TRBV12-4
CASRRTTDNEQFF
TGTGCCAGCAGACGGACTACCGACAATGAGCAGTTCTTC
>TRBJ1-2|.|.|TRBV20-1
CSASAAANYGYTF
TGCAGTGCTAGTGCGGCAGCTAACTATGGCTACACCTTC
>TRBJ2-2|.|once|TRBV5-1
CASRQTTGELFF
TGCGCCAGCAGACAGACCACCGGGGAGCTGTTTTTT
>TRBJ1-3|.|.|TRBV2
CAIPGGGLPGNTIYF
TGTGCCATCCCGGGGGGCGGGTTACCTGGAAACACCATATATTTT
>TRBJ2-1|TRBD2|.|TRBV7-9
CASSYRTSGGPLAEQFF
TGTGCCAGCAGCTACCGGACTAGCGGGGGGCCCCTGGCCGAGCAGTTCTTC
>TRBJ2-1|TRBD1|.|TRBV28
CASRPRGQGGYEQFF
TGTGCCAGCAGGCCTCGAGGACAGGGGGGCTATGAGCAGTTCTTC
>TRBJ2-1|.|once|TRBV29-1
CSVLPRGLAPYNEQFF
TGCAGCGTCCTGCCCCGGGGGCTAGCTCCGTACAATGAGCAGTTCTTC
>TRBJ1-5|.|.|TRBV7-9
CASSRGFSDNQPQHF
TGTGCCAGCAGCCGAGGGTTCAGCGACAATCAGCCCCAGCATTTT
>TRBJ2-2|.|once|TRBV15
CATSRGLWAAAGELFF
TGTGCCACCAGCAGAGGGTTATGGGCAGCGGCCGGGGAGCTGTTTTTT
>TRBJ2-1|TRBD2|.|TRBV6-5
CASQGLASYNEQFF
TGTGCCAGCCAGGGACTAGCGAGCTACAATGAGCAGTTCTTC
>TRBJ2-1|.|.|TRBV29-1
CSVRVTYSSYNEQFF
TGCAGCGTGAGGGTCACTTATAGCTCCTACAATGAGCAGTTCTTC
>TRBJ2-5|.|.|TRBV5-1
CASSFDLQETQYF
TGCGCCAGCAGCTTCGACCTCCAAGAGACCCAGTACTTC
>TRBJ2-1|.|.|TRBV6-5
CASSYSRRSSYNEQFF
TGTGCCAGCAGTTACTCTCGCCGGAGCTCCTACAATGAGCAGTTCTTC
>TRBJ2-3|TRBD1|.|TRBV30
CAWTLDRGSTDTQYF
TGTGCCTGGACCTTGGACAGGGGGTCTACAGATACGCAGTATTTT
>TRBJ2-3|TRBD1|.|TRBV6-5
CASSYSGQGGTDTQYF
TGTGCCAGCAGTTACTCCGGACAGGGAGGCACAGATACGCAGTATTTT
>TRBJ1-3|.|.|TRBV7-7
CASSLGAGSGNTIYF
TGTGCTAGCAGCTTAGGAGCGGGCTCTGGAAACACCATATATTTT
>TRBJ2-7|TRBD2|.|TRBV15
CATSRATSGGPRTYEQYF
TGTGCCACCAGCAGGGCAACTAGCGGGGGGCCACGTACCTACGAGCAGTACTTC
>TRBJ1-5|.|.|TRBV6-6
CASSYEGQPQHF
TGTGCCAGCAGTTACGAGGGTCAGCCCCAGCATTTT
>TRBJ2-1|.|.|TRBV4-1
CASNQEPYNEQFF
TGCGCCAGCAACCAAGAACCGTACAATGAGCAGTTCTTC
>TRBJ2-7|.|.|TRBV7-9
CASSGQGRYEQYF
TGTGCCAGCAGCGGACAAGGGCGGTACGAGCAGTACTTC
>TRBJ2-5|.|.|TRBV2
CASSGRDIPYQETQYF
TGTGCCAGCAGTGGGCGGGACATACCGTACCAAGAGACCCAGTACTTC
>TRBJ1-5|TRBD1|.|TRBV12-5
CASGFGTDYSNQPQHF
TGTGCTAGTGGTTTCGGGACAGATTATAGCAATCAGCCCCAGCATTTT
>TRBJ1-1|.|few|TRBV28
CASSPTQGNTEAFF
TGTGCCAGCAGTCCAACCCAGGGAAACACTGAAGCTTTCTTT
>TRBJ1-1|.|.|TRBV19
CASSIMGRNTEAFF
TGTGCCAGTAGTATTATGGGCAGGAACACTGAAGCTTTCTTT
>TRBJ1-4|.|.|TRBV11-1
CASSDQGKLFF
TGTGCCAGCAGCGATCAGGGAAAACTGTTTTTT
>TRBJ2-4|.|.|TRBV20-1
CSASRARVAKNIQYF
TGCAGTGCTAGTAGGGCCAGAGTAGCCAAAAACATTCAGTACTTC
>TRBJ1-1|.|.|TRBV7-9
CASSSTRGGKDTEAFF
TGTGCCAGCAGCTCTACACGGGGTGGAAAGGATACTGAAGCTTTCTTT
>TRBJ1-1|.|.|TRBV7-9
CASSLAGAGAFF
TGTGCCAGCAGCTTAGCCGGGGCGGGAGCTTTCTTT
>TRBJ2-3|.|.|TRBV7-9
CASSLMGDTQYF
TGTGCCAGCAGCCTTATGGGTGATACGCAGTATTTT
>TRBJ1-2|.|.|TRBV3-1/TRBV3-2
CASRPTELLYGYTF
TGTGCCAGCAGACCCACAGAGCTCCTCTATGGCTACACCTTC
>TRBJ1-6|.|.|TRBV7-8
CASHEIGTVNSPLHF
TGTGCCAGTCATGAGATAGGGACGGTTAATTCACCCCTCCACTTT